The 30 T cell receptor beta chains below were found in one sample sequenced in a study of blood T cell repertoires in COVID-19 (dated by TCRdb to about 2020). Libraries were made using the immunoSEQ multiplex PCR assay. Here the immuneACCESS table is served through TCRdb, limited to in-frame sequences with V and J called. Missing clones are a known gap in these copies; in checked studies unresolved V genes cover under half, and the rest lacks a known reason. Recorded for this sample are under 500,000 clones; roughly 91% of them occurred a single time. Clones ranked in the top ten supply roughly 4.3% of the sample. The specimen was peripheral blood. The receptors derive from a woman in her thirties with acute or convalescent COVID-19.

CDR3 DNA: TGTGCCAGCAGCGGGGGCGCAGGAGCTTTCTTT. It codes for CASSGGAGAFF. The V call is TRBV9, the J call TRBJ1-1; a weak D match, TRBD1 (5 bases). V gave up 3 bases and J gave up 10 bases, with 10 bases separating them. In germline, CDR1 is SGDLS, CDR2 YYNGEE. The CDR3 runs to 11 residues. Based on the CDR3 plus reference TRBV9 and TRBJ1-1, the full variable domain is DSGVTQTPKHLITATGQRVTLRCSPRSGDLSVYWYQQSLDQGLQFLIQYYNGEERAKGNILERFSAQQFPDLHSELNLSSLELGDSALYFCASSGGAGAFFGQGTRLTVV.

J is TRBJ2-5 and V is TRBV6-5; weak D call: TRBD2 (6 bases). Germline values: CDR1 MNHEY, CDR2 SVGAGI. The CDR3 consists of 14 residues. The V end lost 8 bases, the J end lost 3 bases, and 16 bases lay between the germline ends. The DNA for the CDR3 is TGTGCCAGCCGATTACGTGGGGGGAAAGAGACCCAGTACTTC. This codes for CASRLRGGKETQYF.

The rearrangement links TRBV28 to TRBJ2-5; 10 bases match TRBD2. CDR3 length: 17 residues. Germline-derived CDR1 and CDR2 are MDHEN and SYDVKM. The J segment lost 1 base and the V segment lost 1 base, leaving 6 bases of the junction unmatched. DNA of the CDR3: TGTGCCAGCAGTTTATCCCTAGCGGGGGTTAGCCAAGAGACCCAGTACTTC. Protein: CASSLSLAGVSQETQYF. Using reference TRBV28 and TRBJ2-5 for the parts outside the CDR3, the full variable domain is DVKVTQSSRYLVKRTGEKVFLECVQDMDHENMFWYRQDPGLGLRLIYFSYDVKMKEKGDIPEGYSVSREKKERFSLILESASTNQTSMYLCASSLSLAGVSQETQYFGPGTRLLVL.

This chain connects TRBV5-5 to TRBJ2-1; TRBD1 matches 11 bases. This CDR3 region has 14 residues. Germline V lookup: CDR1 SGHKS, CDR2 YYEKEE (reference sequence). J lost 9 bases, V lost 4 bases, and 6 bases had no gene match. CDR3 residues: CASSAGQGAGEQFF. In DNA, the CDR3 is TGTGCCAGCAGCGCCGGACAGGGGGCAGGTGAGCAGTTCTTC.

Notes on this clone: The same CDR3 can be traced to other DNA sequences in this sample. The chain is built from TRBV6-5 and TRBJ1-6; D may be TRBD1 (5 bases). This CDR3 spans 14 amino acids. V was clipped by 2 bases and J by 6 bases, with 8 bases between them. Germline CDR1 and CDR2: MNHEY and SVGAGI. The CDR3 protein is CASSYDSRNSPLHF. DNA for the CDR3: TGTGCCAGCAGTTACGACAGCCGTAATTCACCCCTCCACTTT.

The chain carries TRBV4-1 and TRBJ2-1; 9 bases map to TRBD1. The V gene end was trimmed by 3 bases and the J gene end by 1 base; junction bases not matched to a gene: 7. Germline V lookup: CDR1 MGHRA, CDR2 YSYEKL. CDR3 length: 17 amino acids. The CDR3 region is CASSHTGTGRSYNEQFF. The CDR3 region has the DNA TGCGCCAGCAGCCACACCGGGACAGGGAGGTCCTACAATGAGCAGTTCTTC.

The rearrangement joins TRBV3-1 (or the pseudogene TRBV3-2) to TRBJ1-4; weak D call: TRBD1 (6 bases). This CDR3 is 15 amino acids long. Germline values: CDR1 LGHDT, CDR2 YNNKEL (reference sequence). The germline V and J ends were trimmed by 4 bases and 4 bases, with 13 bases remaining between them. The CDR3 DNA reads TGTGCCAGCAGCCTAGGACAGACCAATAATGAAAAACTGTTTTTT. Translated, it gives CASSLGQTNNEKLFF.

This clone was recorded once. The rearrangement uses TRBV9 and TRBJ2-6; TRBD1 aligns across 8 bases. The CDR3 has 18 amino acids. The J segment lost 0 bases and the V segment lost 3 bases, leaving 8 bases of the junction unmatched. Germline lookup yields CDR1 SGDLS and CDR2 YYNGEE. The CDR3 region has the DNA TGTGCCAGCAGCGCGAATCAGGGGGCGCGCTCTGGGGCCAACGTCCTGACTTTC. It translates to CASSANQGARSGANVLTF. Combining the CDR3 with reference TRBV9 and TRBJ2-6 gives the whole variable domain DSGVTQTPKHLITATGQRVTLRCSPRSGDLSVYWYQQSLDQGLQFLIQYYNGEERAKGNILERFSAQQFPDLHSELNLSSLELGDSALYFCASSANQGARSGANVLTFGAGSRLTVL.

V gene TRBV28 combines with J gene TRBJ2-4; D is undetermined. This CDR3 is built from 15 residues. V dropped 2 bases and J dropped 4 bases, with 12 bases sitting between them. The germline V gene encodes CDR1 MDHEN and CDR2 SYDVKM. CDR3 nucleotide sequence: TGTGCCAGCAGTTTAGCTTCAGGTGGAAAAAACATTCAGTACTTC. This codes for CASSLASGGKNIQYF.

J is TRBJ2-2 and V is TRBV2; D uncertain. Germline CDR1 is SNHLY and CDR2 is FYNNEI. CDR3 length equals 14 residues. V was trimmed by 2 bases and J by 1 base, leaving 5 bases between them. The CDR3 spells CASSEQQNTGELFF. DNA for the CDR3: TGTGCCAGCAGTGAACAACAGAACACCGGGGAGCTGTTTTTT.

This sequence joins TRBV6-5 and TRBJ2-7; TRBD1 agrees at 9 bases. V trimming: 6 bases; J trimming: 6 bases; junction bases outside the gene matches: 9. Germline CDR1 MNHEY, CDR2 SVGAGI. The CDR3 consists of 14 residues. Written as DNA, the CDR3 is TGTGCCAGCAGGGTGGACAGGGGAGGGGGCGAGCAGTACTTC. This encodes CASRVDRGGGEQYF.

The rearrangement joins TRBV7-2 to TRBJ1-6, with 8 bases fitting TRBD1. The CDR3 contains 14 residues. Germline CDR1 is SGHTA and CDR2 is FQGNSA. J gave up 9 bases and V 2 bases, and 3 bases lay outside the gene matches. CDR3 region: CASSLSTGGSPLHF. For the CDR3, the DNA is TGTGCCAGCAGCTTAAGTACAGGGGGTTCACCCCTCCACTTT.

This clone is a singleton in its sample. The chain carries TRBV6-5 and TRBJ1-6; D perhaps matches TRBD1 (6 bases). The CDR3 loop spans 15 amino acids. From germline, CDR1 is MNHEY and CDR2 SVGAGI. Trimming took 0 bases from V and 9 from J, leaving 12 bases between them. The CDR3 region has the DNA TGTGCCAGCAGTTACTCGAAGAGGGGGGGTTCACCCCTCCACTTT. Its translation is CASSYSKRGGSPLHF.

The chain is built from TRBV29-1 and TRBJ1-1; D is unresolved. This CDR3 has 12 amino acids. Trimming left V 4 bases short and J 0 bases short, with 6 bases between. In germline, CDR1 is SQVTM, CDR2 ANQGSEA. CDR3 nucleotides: TGCAGCGTTGCTAACGTGAACACTGAAGCTTTCTTT. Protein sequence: CSVANVNTEAFF.

CDR3 region: CASSQPGLSYEQYF. DNA for the CDR3: TGCGCCAGCAGCCAACCCGGACTGTCCTACGAGCAGTACTTC. This sequence joins TRBV4-1 and TRBJ2-7; a possible D gene is TRBD2 (5 bases). Germline assignment: CDR1 MGHRA and CDR2 YSYEKL. Trimming pared 2 bases from V and 1 base from J, leaving 9 bases between. The CDR3 is 14 residues long.

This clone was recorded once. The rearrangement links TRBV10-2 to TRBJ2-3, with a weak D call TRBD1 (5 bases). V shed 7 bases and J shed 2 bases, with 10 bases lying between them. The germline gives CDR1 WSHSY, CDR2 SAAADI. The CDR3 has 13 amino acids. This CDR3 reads CASNRQLTDTQYF. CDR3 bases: TGCGCCAGCAATAGACAGCTCACAGATACGCAGTATTTT.

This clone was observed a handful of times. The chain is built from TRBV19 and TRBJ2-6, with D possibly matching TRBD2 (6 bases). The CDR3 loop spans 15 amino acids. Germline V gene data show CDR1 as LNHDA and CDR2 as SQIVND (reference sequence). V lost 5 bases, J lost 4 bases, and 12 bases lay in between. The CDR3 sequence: CASSWGVGGANVLTF. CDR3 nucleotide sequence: TGTGCCAGTAGTTGGGGGGTCGGCGGGGCCAACGTCCTGACTTTC.

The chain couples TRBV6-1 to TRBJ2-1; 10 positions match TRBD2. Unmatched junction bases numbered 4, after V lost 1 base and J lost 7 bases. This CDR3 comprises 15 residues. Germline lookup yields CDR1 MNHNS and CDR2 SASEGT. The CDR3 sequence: CASSEVGLATNEQFF. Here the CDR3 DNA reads TGTGCCAGCAGTGAAGTGGGACTAGCGACGAATGAGCAGTTCTTC.

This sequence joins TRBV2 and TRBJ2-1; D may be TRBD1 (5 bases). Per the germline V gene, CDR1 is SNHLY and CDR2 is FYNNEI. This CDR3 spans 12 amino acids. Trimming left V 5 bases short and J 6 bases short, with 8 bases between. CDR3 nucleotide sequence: TGTGCCAGCAGTCCAGACAGCAATGAGCAGTTCTTC. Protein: CASSPDSNEQFF.

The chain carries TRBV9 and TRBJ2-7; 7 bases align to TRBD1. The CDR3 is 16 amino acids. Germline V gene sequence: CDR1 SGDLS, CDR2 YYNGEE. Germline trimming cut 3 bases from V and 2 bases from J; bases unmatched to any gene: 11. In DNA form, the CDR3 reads TGTGCCAGCAGCGCTACCCGGGACAGAACACCCTACGAGCAGTACTTC. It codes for CASSATRDRTPYEQYF.

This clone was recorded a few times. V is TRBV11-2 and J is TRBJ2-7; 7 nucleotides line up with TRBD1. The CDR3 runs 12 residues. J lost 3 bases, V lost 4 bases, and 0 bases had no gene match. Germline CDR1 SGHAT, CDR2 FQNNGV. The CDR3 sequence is CASSWDSYEQYF. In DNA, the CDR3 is TGTGCCAGCAGCTGGGACAGCTACGAGCAGTACTTC.

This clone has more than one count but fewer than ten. The CDR3: CASSPDRPGQGNSPLHF. CDR3 coding DNA: TGTGCCAGCAGCCCGGACAGACCGGGACAGGGAAACTCACCCCTCCACTTT. The chain uses TRBV7-9 and TRBJ1-6; TRBD1 aligns across 9 bases. CDR1 SEHNR and CDR2 FQNEAQ come from the germline V gene (reference sequence). This CDR3 is built from 17 residues. V lost 5 bases and J lost 10; bases outside the gene matches: 15.

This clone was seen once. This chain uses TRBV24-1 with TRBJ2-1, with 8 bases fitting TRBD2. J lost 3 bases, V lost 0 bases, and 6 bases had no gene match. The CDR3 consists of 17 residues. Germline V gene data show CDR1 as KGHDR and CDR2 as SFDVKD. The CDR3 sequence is CATSDLPAGGDYNEQFF. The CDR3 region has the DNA TGTGCCACCAGTGATTTGCCCGCGGGGGGCGACTACAATGAGCAGTTCTTC.

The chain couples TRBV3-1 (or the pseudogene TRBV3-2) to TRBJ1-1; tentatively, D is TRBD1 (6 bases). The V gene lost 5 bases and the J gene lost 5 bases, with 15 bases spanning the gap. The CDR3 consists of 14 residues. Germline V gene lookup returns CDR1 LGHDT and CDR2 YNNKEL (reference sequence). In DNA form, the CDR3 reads TGTGCCAGCAGCTCCGCAGGGGATAGGACTGAAGCTTTCTTT. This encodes CASSSAGDRTEAFF.

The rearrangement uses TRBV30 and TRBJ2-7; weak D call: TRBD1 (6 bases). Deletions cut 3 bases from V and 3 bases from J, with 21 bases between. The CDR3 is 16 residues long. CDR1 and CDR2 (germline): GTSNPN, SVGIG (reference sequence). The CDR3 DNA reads TGTGCCTGGAGCGGTGACAGGAGCGTCTCAAACTACGAGCAGTACTTC. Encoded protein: CAWSGDRSVSNYEQYF. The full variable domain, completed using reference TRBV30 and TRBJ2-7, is SQTIHQWPATLVQPVGSPLSLECTVEGTSNPNLYWYRQAAGRGLQLLFYSVGIGQISSEVPQNLSASRPQDRQFILSSKKLLLSDSGFYLCAWSGDRSVSNYEQYFGPGTRLTVT.

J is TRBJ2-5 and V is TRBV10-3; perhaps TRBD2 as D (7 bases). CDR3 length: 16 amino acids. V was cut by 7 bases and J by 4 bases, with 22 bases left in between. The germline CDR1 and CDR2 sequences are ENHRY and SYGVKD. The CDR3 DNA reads TGTGCCATCAAAGCCTCGGGCGGGGGCGCGCCAGAGACCCAGTACTTC. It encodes CAIKASGGGAPETQYF.

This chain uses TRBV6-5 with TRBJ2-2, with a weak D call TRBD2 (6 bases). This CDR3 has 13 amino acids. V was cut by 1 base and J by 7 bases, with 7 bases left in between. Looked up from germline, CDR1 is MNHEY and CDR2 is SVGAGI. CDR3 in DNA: TGTGCCAGCAGTTACTGGGAGGACGGGGAGCTGTTTTTT. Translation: CASSYWEDGELFF.

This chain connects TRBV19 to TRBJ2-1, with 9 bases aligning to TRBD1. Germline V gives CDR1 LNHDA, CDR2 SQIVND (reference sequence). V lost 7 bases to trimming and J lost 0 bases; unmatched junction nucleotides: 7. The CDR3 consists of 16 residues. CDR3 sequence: CASNTGQGNSYNEQFF. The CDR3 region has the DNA TGTGCCAGTAACACGGGACAGGGCAACTCCTACAATGAGCAGTTCTTC.

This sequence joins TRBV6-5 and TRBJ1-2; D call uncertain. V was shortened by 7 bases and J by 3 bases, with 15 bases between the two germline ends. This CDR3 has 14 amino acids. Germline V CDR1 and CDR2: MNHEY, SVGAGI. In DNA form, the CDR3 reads TGTGCCAGCATGCCCGGTACAGCCTACTATGGCTACACCTTC. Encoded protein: CASMPGTAYYGYTF.

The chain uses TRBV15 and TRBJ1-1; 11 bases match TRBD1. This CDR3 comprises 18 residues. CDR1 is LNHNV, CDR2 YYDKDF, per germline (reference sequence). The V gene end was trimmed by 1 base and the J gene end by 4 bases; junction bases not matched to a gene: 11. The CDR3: CATSRGPWTGGAGTEAFF. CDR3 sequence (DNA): TGTGCCACCAGCAGAGGGCCCTGGACAGGGGGCGCCGGCACTGAAGCTTTCTTT.